This TCR beta chain is from a study of blood T cell repertoires in COVID-19. Study-wide context: T cells, B-cell-depleted T cells, or PBMCs supplied cDNA or gDNA.

Some clones are missing from TCRdb's copy, which holds only in-frame ones; the method was immunoSEQ multiplex PCR. The sample has under 150,000 clones, 60% to 80% seen once. Germline V gene sequence: CDR1 LNHDA, CDR2 SQIVND (reference sequence). This CDR3 has 16 amino acids. The V gene end was trimmed by 3 bases and the J gene end by 5 bases; junction bases not matched to a gene: 8. This receptor was identified in a woman between 45 and 65 years old with active or convalescent COVID-19. Sequencing was carried out using peripheral blood. The V call is TRBV19, the J call TRBJ2-5; 11 nucleotides line up with TRBD2. CDR3 amino acids: CASSIFFSGRGETQYF. The CDR3 DNA follows: TGTGCCAGTAGTATCTTTTTTAGCGGGAGGGGGGAGACCCAGTACTTC. The full variable domain, rest sourced from reference TRBV19 and TRBJ2-5, is DGGITQSPKYLFRKEGQNVTLSCEQNLNHDAMYWYRQDPGQGLRLIYYSQIVNDFQKGDIAEGYSVSREKKESFPLTVTSAQKNPTAFYLCASSIFFSGRGETQYFGPGTRLLVL.